These 4 T cell receptor beta chains came from one sample sequenced in a study of Ad26.COV2.S vaccination and SARS-CoV-2 variants. The treatment denotes: approximately 18 received Ad26.COV2.S at low or high dose, single or two shots; a few received placebo; per-sample allocation not given. After the first vaccine or placebo injection, samples were drawn on day 63. Some clones are missing from TCRdb's copy, which holds only in-frame ones; the method was immunoSEQ multiplex PCR. The sample yields about 400,000 clones, about 88% seen once. Sample: peripheral blood, taken in a trial of Ad26.COV2.S vaccine versus placebo. These TCRs come from a person aged 18 to 65 who received the Ad26.COV2.S COVID-19 vaccine or a placebo.

The chain employs TRBV3-1 (or the pseudogene TRBV3-2) and TRBJ1-2; D is ambiguous. The CDR3 has 15 amino acids. From germline, CDR1 is LGHDT and CDR2 YNNKEL (reference sequence). Trimming removed 1 base at V and 4 bases at J, with 13 bases between. The CDR3 region has the DNA TGTGCCAGCAGCCAAGGAGCCGTGTTCCGCTATGGCTACACCTTC. Residues: CASSQGAVFRYGYTF.

The CDR3 reads CASSQDLRNEQFF. The CDR3 coding sequence is TGTGCCAGCAGCCAAGATTTACGGAATGAGCAGTTCTTC. This rearrangement joins TRBV3-1 (or the pseudogene TRBV3-2) to TRBJ2-1; no reliable D call. The CDR3 length is 13 residues. Germline lookup yields CDR1 LGHDT and CDR2 YNNKEL (reference sequence). Deletions cut 0 bases from V and 7 bases from J, with 7 bases between.

The CDR3 is CASSQVTAETLLERDTQYF. The CDR3 DNA reads TGCGCCAGCAGCCAAGTGACTGCCGAGACGCTTCTAGAGCGAGATACGCAGTATTTT. The chain is built from TRBV4-1 and TRBJ2-3; D remains unclear. The V gene's germline CDR1 is MGHRA and CDR2 YSYEKL. Trimming took 1 base from V and 5 from J, leaving 25 bases between them. This CDR3 has 19 residues.

As to this clone: The same CDR3 also results from other DNA sequences found in this sample. The V call is TRBV28, the J call TRBJ2-7; either TRBD1 or TRBD2 may supply D (5 bases each). The CDR3 extends over 14 amino acids. V shed 5 bases and J shed 1 base, with 12 bases lying between them. Germline lookup yields CDR1 MDHEN and CDR2 SYDVKM. CDR3 region: CASSPPGSSYEQYF. The CDR3 DNA follows: TGTGCCAGCAGTCCCCCAGGGAGTTCCTACGAGCAGTACTTC.